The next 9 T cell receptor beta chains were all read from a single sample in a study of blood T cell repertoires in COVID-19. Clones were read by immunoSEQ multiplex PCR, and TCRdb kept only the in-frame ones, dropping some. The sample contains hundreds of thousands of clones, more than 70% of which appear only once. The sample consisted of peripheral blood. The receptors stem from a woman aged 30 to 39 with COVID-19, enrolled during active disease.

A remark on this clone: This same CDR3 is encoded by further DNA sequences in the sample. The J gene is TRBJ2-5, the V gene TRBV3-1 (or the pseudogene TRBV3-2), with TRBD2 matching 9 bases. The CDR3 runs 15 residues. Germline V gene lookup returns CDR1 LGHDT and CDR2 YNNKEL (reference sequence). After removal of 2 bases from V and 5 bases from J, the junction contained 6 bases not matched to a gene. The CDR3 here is CASSQRGRAAETQYF. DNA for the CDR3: TGTGCCAGCAGCCAACGCGGGAGGGCAGCGGAGACCCAGTACTTC.

The CDR3 reads CAISADAGTSTDTQYF. In nucleotides, the CDR3 is TGTGCCATCAGTGCGGACGCAGGGACTAGCACAGATACGCAGTATTTT. The chain employs TRBV10-3 and TRBJ2-3, with TRBD2 as a possible D gene (6 bases). The V end lost 4 bases, the J end lost 0 bases, and 14 bases lay between the germline ends. CDR1 is ENHRY and CDR2 is SYGVKD in the germline V gene. The CDR3 contains 16 residues.

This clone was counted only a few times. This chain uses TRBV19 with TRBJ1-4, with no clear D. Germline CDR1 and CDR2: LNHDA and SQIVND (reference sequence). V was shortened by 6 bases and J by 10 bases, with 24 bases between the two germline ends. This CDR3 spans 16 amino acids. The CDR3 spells CASRGNGGPLGGKLFF. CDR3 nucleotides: TGTGCCAGTAGAGGGAATGGAGGACCCCTCGGTGGAAAACTGTTTTTT.

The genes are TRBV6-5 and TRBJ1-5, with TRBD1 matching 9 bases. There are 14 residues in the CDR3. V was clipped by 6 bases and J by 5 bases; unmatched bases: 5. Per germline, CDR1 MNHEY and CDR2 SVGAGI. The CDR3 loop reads CASSSGQGHQPQHF. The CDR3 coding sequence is TGTGCCAGCAGCTCGGGACAGGGCCATCAGCCCCAGCATTTT.

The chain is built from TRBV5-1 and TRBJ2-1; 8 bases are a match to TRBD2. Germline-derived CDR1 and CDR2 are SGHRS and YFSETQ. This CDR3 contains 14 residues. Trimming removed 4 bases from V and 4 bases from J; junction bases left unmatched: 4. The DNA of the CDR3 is TGCGCCAGCAGCATGAGCGGGGGTTACAATGAGCAGTTCTTC. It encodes CASSMSGGYNEQFF.

CDR3 sequence (DNA): TGTGCCAGCTCCCCGACGGCTAGATCCACCGGGGAGCTGTTTTTT. This encodes CASSPTARSTGELFF. V gene TRBV18 combines with J gene TRBJ2-2, with D hard to call. The CDR3 sequence is 15 residues long. V lost 6 bases, J lost 4 bases, and 15 bases lay in between. CDR1 KGHSH and CDR2 LQKENI come from the germline V gene.

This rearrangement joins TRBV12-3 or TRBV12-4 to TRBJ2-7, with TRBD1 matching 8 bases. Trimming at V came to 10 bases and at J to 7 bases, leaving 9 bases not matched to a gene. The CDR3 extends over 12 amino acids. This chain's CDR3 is CATRTGLGEQYF. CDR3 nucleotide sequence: TGTGCCACCCGGACAGGGCTTGGGGAGCAGTACTTC.

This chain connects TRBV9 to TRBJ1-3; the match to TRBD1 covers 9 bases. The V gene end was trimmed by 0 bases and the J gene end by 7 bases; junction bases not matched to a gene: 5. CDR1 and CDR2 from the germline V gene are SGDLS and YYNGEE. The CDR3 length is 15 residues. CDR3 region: CASSVGGTGWNTIYF. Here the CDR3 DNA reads TGTGCCAGCAGCGTAGGGGGGACAGGGTGGAACACCATATATTTT.

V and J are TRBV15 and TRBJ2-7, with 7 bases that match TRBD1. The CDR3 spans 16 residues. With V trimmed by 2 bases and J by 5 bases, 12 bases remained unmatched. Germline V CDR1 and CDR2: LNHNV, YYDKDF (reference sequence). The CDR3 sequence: CATSRQRTGLQNEQYF. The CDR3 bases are TGTGCCACCAGCAGACAGAGGACAGGACTTCAGAACGAGCAGTACTTC.